The clone carrying this TCR beta chain was found many times. Arm-PCR of CDR3 regions and iRepertoire HTBI primers were used to build TCR beta libraries. TCRdb re-analysed the multiplex PCR reads in MiXCR, keeping a single row per CDR3 protein. The data hold around 240,000 distinct CDR3 sequences, with more than 15% observed a single time. This sample was included in a study of regulatory T cells in long-lasting Graves disease. Specified time point: newly diagnosed GD, antithyroid drugs for less than 3 months. PBMC-extracted RNA yielded the TCR library. The CDR3 has 12 amino acids. CDR1 is SNHLY, CDR2 FYNNEI, per germline. V gave up 7 bases and J gave up 7 bases, with 10 bases separating them. These same records also appear under a second study, on T cells in Graves' hyperthyroidism and ophthalmopathy.

The TCR was taken from a woman in her thirties with Graves disease. Source: peripheral blood mononuclear cells (PBMCs), taken at new diagnosis, from a patient treated with antithyroid drugs. V is TRBV2 and J is TRBJ1-4; no definite D call. This chain's CDR3 is CASKKHGEKLFF. The DNA for the CDR3 is TGTGCCAGCAAGAAGCATGGTGAAAAACTGTTTTTT. Drawing the rest from reference TRBV2 and TRBJ1-4, the complete variable domain is EPEVTQTPSHQVTQMGQEVILRCVPISNHLYFYWYRQILGQKVEFLVSFYNNEISEKSEIFDDQFSVERPDGSNFTLKIRSTKLEDSAMYFCASKKHGEKLFFGSGTQLSVL.